This TCR beta chain comes out of a study of blood T cell repertoires in COVID-19. Across the whole study: The cDNA or gDNA used as material had been derived from T cells, B-cell-depleted T cells, or PBMCs.

This table comes from immunoSEQ multiplex PCR, and its TCRdb copy is limited to in-frame clones, with some not included. The sample lists some 240,000 clones; roughly 76% were seen once. Germline trimming cut 0 bases from V and 2 bases from J; bases unmatched to any gene: 7. The CDR3 has 17 amino acids. CDR1 SGDLS and CDR2 YYNGEE come from the germline V gene. The sequenced sample consisted of peripheral blood. The gene calls are TRBV9 and TRBJ2-5; 10 nucleotides align to TRBD2. This sequence was found in a woman of 80 years or more with COVID-19, enrolled during active disease. CDR3 sequence reads: CASSVAGASGGQETQYF. DNA for the CDR3: TGTGCCAGCAGCGTAGCGGGCGCTAGCGGGGGACAAGAGACCCAGTACTTC. The full variable domain, rest sourced from reference TRBV9 and TRBJ2-5, is DSGVTQTPKHLITATGQRVTLRCSPRSGDLSVYWYQQSLDQGLQFLIQYYNGEERAKGNILERFSAQQFPDLHSELNLSSLELGDSALYFCASSVAGASGGQETQYFGPGTRLLVL.